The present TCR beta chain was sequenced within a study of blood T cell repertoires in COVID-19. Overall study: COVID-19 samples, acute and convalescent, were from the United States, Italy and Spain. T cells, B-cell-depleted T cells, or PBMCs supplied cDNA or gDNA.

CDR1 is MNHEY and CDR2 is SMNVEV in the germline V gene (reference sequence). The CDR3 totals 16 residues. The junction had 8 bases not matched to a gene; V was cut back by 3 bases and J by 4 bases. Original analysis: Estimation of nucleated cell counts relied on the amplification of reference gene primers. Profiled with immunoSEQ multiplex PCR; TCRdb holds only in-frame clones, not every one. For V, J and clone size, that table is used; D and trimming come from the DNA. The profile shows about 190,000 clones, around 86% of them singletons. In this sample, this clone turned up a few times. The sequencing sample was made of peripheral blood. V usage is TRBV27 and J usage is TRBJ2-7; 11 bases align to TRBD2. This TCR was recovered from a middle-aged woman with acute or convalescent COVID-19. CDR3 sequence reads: CASSFLAGGSVYEQYF. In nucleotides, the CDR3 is TGTGCCAGCAGTTTTCTAGCGGGAGGCTCTGTTTACGAGCAGTACTTC.